This passage covers 9 T cell receptor beta chains from one sample sequenced in a study of shared clonotypes between healthy human individuals. Assay used: immunoSEQ multiplex PCR; TCRdb lists only in-frame clones, some missing. The sample includes 550,000 to 600,000 clones, roughly 98% of them seen just once. As defined, naive CD8 cells were CD45RO-negative and positively selected for CCR7, with terminally differentiated effector memory CD45RA+ cells excluded. Sequenced material: naive CD8+ T cells sorted from blood. The receptors here all came from a man aged 30 to 39 in good health.

The chain has TRBV5-6 and TRBJ2-2; the D gene is possibly TRBD1 (5 bases). The CDR3 length is 15 residues. Germline CDR1 reads SGHDT; CDR2 reads YYEEEE. Trimming removed 4 bases from V and 4 bases from J, with 14 bases in between. The CDR3 DNA reads TGTGCCAGCAGCCCGGACACTAACCCCACCGGGGAGCTGTTTTTT. Residues: CASSPDTNPTGELFF.

This clone was seen just once. The chain joins TRBV11-2 to TRBJ1-2, with D perhaps TRBD1 (6 bases). Germline loops: CDR1 SGHAT, CDR2 FQNNGV. The CDR3 totals 17 residues. Trimming stripped 8 bases from V and 3 bases from J, with 25 bases between. DNA of the CDR3: TGTGCCAGCCCCTCTCCACCGGGACGAAGGGGGTACTATGGCTACACCTTC. Its translation: CASPSPPGRRGYYGYTF.

The rearrangement joins TRBV7-3 to TRBJ2-3; no clear D gene. V was clipped by 0 bases and J by 6 bases, with 10 bases between them. Germline CDR1 and CDR2: SGHTA and FQGTGA. This CDR3 comprises 14 residues. DNA of the CDR3: TGTGCCAGCAGCTTAACAATCGTGTCGGATACGCAGTATTTT. This codes for CASSLTIVSDTQYF.

This chain uses TRBV19 with TRBJ2-1, with D perhaps TRBD1 or TRBD2 (5 bases each). CDR1 and CDR2 (germline): LNHDA, SQIVND (reference sequence). Trimming stripped 4 bases from V and 1 base from J, with 14 bases between. The CDR3 is 16 amino acids. CDR3 region: CASSNLGAASYNEQFF. The CDR3 nucleotides are TGTGCCAGTAGTAATCTCGGGGCGGCGTCCTACAATGAGCAGTTCTTC.

The J gene is TRBJ2-1, the V gene TRBV6-5; D might be TRBD2 (5 bases). Germline CDR1 reads MNHEY; CDR2 reads SVGAGI. There are 15 residues in the CDR3. Trimming removed 6 bases from V and 6 bases from J, with 18 bases in between. The CDR3 loop is CASSPLQARGNEQFF. The CDR3 coding sequence is TGTGCCAGCAGCCCCTTGCAGGCACGGGGCAATGAGCAGTTCTTC.

The chain carries TRBV27 and TRBJ2-5, with D unclear. Trimming removed 5 bases from V and 4 bases from J, with 5 bases in between. This CDR3 is 11 amino acids long. Germline CDR1 and CDR2: MNHEY and SMNVEV (reference sequence). CDR3: CASSRGETQYF. CDR3 bases: TGTGCCAGCAGTCGCGGAGAGACCCAGTACTTC.

The chain combines TRBV5-4 with TRBJ2-1; D not resolved. V was trimmed by 1 base and J by 0 bases, leaving 8 bases between them. The CDR3 consists of 15 residues. CDR1 and CDR2 (germline): SGHNT, YYREEE (reference sequence). This CDR3 is CASSLKQSSYNEQFF. In DNA, the CDR3 is TGTGCCAGCAGCTTGAAACAGAGCTCCTACAATGAGCAGTTCTTC.

The chain recombines TRBV27 with TRBJ2-1; 7 nucleotides match TRBD2. The CDR3 has 14 residues. Per germline, CDR1 MNHEY and CDR2 SMNVEV (reference sequence). V lost 2 bases and J lost 9; bases outside the gene matches: 7. CDR3 residues: CASSLQGLEFEQFF. The CDR3 coding sequence is TGTGCCAGCAGTTTACAAGGACTAGAGTTTGAGCAGTTCTTC.

This chain uses TRBV5-5 with TRBJ2-7; D uncertain. The germline CDR1 and CDR2 sequences are SGHKS and YYEKEE (reference sequence). This CDR3 region has 14 residues. V was shortened by 0 bases and J by 2 bases, with 9 bases between the two germline ends. CDR3: CASSLAVRAYEQYF. DNA of the CDR3: TGTGCCAGCAGCTTGGCGGTCAGAGCCTACGAGCAGTACTTC. Supplemented by reference TRBV5-5 and TRBJ2-7, the full variable domain reads DAGVTQSPTHLIKTRGQQVTLRCSPISGHKSVSWYQQVLGQGPQFIFQYYEKEERGRGNFPDRFSARQFPNYSSELNVNALLLGDSALYLCASSLAVRAYEQYFGPGTRLTVT.